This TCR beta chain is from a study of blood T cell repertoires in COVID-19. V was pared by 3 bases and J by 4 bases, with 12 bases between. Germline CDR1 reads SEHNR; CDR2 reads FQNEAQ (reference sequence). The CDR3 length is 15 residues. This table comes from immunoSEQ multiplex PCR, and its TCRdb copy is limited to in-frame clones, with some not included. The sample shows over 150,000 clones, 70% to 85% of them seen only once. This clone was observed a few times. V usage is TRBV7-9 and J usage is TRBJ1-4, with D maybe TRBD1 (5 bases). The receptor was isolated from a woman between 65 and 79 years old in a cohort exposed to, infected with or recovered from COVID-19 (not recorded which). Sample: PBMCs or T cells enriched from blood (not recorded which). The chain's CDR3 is CASSFRDFGNEKLFF. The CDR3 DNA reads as TGTGCCAGCAGCTTCAGGGACTTTGGTAATGAAAAACTGTTTTTT.